The next 2 T cell receptor beta chains were all read from a single sample in a study of CXCR3-negative and CXCR3-positive naive CD8 T cells. UMI-labeled TRB cDNA libraries were prepared by 5' RACE. Using the 5' RACE reads, TCRdb records one entry per CDR3 protein without DNA. Recorded for this sample: around 63,000 distinct CDR3 sequences. Their cognate antigens are unknown. Notes on the study in general: Hydrophobicity of TRB CDR3s was greater in CXCR3-positive naive cells than in CXCR3-negative naive cells.

The sequencing input was naive CXCR3+ CD8+ T cells from blood. Indicated subset: CD45RO-CCR7+CD27+CD95- naive CD8+ T cells expressing CXCR3 (TNR3+). The receptors come from a human donor in good health. Some clones in this sample may be carry-over from other donors' samples.

The chain has TRBV20-1 and TRBJ2-2; TCRdb designates TRBD1, a call that cannot be tested without DNA. Germline V gives CDR1 DFQATT, CDR2 SNEGSKA (reference sequence). CDR3 length: 14 amino acids. This CDR3 is CSAWGTGNTGELFF.

The chain uses TRBV29-1 and TRBJ2-7. CDR3 size: 13 residues. Germline V CDR1 and CDR2: SQVTM, ANQGSEA. This chain's CDR3 is CNVQFQNSYEQYF.